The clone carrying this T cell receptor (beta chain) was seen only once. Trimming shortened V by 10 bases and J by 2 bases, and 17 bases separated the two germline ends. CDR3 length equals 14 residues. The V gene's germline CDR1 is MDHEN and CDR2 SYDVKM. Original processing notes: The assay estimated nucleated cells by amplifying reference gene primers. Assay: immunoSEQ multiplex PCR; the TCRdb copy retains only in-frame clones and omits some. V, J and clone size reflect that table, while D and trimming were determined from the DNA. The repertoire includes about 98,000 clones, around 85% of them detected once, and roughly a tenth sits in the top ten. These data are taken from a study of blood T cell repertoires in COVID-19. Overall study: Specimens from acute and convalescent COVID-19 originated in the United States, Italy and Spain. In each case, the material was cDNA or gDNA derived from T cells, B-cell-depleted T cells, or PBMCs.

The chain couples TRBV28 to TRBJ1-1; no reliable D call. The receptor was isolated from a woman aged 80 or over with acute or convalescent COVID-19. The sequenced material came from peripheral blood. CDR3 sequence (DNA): TGTGCCACAAAGAGGGCTTCCTCAAACACTGAAGCTTTCTTT. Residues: CATKRASSNTEAFF. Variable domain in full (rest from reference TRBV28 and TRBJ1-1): DVKVTQSSRYLVKRTGEKVFLECVQDMDHENMFWYRQDPGLGLRLIYFSYDVKMKEKGDIPEGYSVSREKKERFSLILESASTNQTSMYLCATKRASSNTEAFFGQGTRLTVV.